This entry features one T cell receptor (beta chain) sequence. Its antigen is undetermined. The Oncomine TCR Beta short-read assay generated sequence data from the DNA of cultured CD4+ T cells. TCRdb ran MiXCR on the PCR reads and lists one entry per CDR3 protein. The table shows about 15,000 distinct CDR3 sequences, with approximately 53% occurring only once. V lost 5 bases, J lost 1 base, and 11 bases lay in between. Germline CDR1 is SEHNR and CDR2 is FQNEAQ (reference sequence). This CDR3 is 14 amino acids long. Treatment denoted: roughly nine-day PBMC culture with coronavirus spike peptide pools or control peptides (ViraFEST assay). The sample comes from a study of vaccination and CD4 T cells after COVID-19.

Sequencing used CD4+ T cells from blood, cultured in vitro. V and J are TRBV7-9 and TRBJ1-1; perhaps TRBD1 as D (6 bases). This TCR came from a human donor who had recovered from COVID-19. The CDR3 protein is CASSLGQQNTEAFF. In DNA form, the CDR3 reads TGTGCCAGCAGCCTGGGACAACAGAACACTGAAGCTTTCTTT.